This T cell receptor beta chain comes out of a study of T cell responses to AZD1222 COVID-19 vaccine (dated by TCRdb to the early 2020s). Background on the whole study: AZD1222 recipients given second doses at about 4 weeks or at about 12 weeks were pooled, since spike-specific TCR depth and breadth were not found to differ between the two schedules. TCR sequencing covered over 230 trial participants: some 210 given two doses of AZD1222 and 26 given two doses of MenACWY control vaccine. Trial participants were enrolled by age into subgroups of 18-55, 56-69 and 70-plus years, and about 150, 27 and 61 TCR-sequenced participants, respectively, were included in these subgroups. Paper-wide results and their limitations: Because no samples from the day 14 peak response were available, repertoires could be characterized only after the peak T cell response. Participants were mostly white British, with more females than males. The authors suggested clonal diversity may have been underestimated. In the small 56-69-year group, the increase in depth fell short of significance, most likely because of low power. Vaccine-associated CD4 TCRs spanned the whole spike protein, with dominant responses in regions 160-218 and 743-854. Conclusions about previously exposed vaccinees were limited because only six AZD1222 recipients were SARS-CoV-2 seropositive at baseline. Reportedly, close to half of the unique spike-specific TCRs recognized epitopes lying outside the regions that are mutated in the B.1.351 and B.1.1.7 variants. After two AZD1222 doses, spike-specific TCR breadth and depth were significantly higher than at day 0 and than in MenACWY recipients.

Clipping removes 8 bases from V and 3 bases from J, with 4 as the unmatched junction base count. The CDR1 and CDR2 encoded by the germline V gene (reference sequence) are GTSNPN and SVGIG. Spanning cysteine to phenylalanine, the CDR3 consists of 14 amino acids. Only the CDR3 DNA stays, 42 bases, in frame from base 1. The sample's time point label is to be understood as: baseline before first vaccination. Vaccinee samples were obtained from the UK trials COV001 and COV002, which included a single-blind randomized controlled phase 2/3 trial of AZD1222 (ChAdOx1 nCoV-19) in healthy adults. For TCRbeta chain sequencing, PBMC samples were collected from trial participants at day 0 and at day 28 after the second dose. The CDR3 regions of human TCRbeta chains were subjected to immunosequencing. The original pipeline was this. TCRs in the repertoires were compared against a reference library of SARS-CoV-2-specific TCRs that had been generated with the MIRA antigen-specificity platform. Breadth was defined as the fraction of unique TCRs that were SARS-CoV-2-associated, and depth was defined as the fraction of total T cells that were SARS-CoV-2-associated. Each spike-specific TCR was assigned to its reactive spike region and to a CD4 or CD8 class using the MIRA data. Log10-transformed breadth and depth values were compared by one-way ANOVA with Sidak's multiple comparisons tests. Imported from immuneACCESS, the table was reduced by TCRdb to in-frame sequences with V and J called. These copies leave out some clones; in studies compared against another copy, an unresolved V gene accounts for under half, and the cause of the remainder is not known. The V and J calls and the clone size are those of that table, but D and trimming were determined from the DNA. Present in this sample are around 92,000 clones, approximately 90% of which were seen just once. The leading ten clones occupy 22% of the sample.

This clone was seen once. The target of this receptor is not known. Nothing much larger sits one base from this clone, and base qualities are not available. The chain is encoded by TRBV30 joined to TRBJ1-6, with TRBD1 matching 10 junction bases. Specimen: peripheral blood, collected on day 0 of AZD1222 vaccination. This receptor was taken from an adult in good health. The DNA is TGTGCCACCCGGGACAGGGGCTATAATTCACCCCTCCACTTT. This translates into CATRDRGYNSPLHF.